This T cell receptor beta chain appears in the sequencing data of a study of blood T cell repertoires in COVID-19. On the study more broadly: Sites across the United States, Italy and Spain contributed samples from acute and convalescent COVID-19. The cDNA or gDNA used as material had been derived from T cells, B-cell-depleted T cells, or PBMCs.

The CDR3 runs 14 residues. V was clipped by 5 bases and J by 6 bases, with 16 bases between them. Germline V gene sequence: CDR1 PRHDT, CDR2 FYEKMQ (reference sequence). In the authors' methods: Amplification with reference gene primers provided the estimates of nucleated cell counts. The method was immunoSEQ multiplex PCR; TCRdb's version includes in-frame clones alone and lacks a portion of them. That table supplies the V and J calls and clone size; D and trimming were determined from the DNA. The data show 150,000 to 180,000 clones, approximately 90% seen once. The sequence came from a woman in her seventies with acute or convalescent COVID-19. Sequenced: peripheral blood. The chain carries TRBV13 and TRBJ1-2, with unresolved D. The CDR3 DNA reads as TGTGCCAGCAGCCCCGTAGCCGGGAGGGATGGCTACACCTTC. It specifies CASSPVAGRDGYTF.